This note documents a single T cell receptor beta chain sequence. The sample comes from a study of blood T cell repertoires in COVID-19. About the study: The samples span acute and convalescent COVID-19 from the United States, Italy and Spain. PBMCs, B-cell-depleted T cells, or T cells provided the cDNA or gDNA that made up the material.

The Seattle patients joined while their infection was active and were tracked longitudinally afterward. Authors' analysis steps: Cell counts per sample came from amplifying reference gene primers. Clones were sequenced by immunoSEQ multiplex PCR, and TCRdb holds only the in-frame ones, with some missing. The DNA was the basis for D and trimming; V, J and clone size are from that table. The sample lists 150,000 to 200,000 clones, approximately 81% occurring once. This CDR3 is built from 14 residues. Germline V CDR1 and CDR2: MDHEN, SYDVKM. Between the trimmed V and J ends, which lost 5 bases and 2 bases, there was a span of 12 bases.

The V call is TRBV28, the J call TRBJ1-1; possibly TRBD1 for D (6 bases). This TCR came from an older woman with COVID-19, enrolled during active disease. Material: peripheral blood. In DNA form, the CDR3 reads TGTGCCAGCAGTCATGGACAGACTAACACTGAAGCTTTCTTT. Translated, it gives CASSHGQTNTEAFF.